Below are 25 T cell receptor beta chains sequenced from a single sample in a study of T-cell memory formation after mild COVID-19. TCRdb redid the calling of the 5' RACE reads with MiXCR, one entry per CDR3 protein. The sample has some 150,000 distinct CDR3 sequences; approximately 5.7% are singletons. Sequencing was done on a sample of PBMCs or a T cell subset sorted from them (not recorded which). The receptor source for this set is an adult woman who had mild COVID-19 (a few samples of this study predate the infection). Cell type and time point are not known.

Details on this clonotype: The junction shows a germline mismatch at one end, possibly a read error. V and J are TRBV6-6 and TRBJ1-1; no clear D. The CDR3 has 13 amino acids. Germline loops: CDR1 MNHNY, CDR2 SVGAGI (reference sequence). CDR3 loop: CASSYSEVTEVFF. Written as DNA, the CDR3 is TGTGCCAGCAGTTACTCGGAAGTTACTGAAGTTTTCTTT.

This clonotype was counted only a few times. The CDR3 sequence is CASSPGAAENTEAFF. CDR3 coding DNA: TGCGCCAGCAGCCCGGGGGCGGCAGAGAACACTGAAGCTTTCTTT. This chain connects TRBV5-1 to TRBJ1-1, with D perhaps TRBD1 (6 bases). With 4 bases removed from V and 1 base from J, the gap between germline ends came to 14 bases. The germline gives CDR1 SGHRS, CDR2 YFSETQ. The CDR3 loop spans 15 amino acids.

This clonotype came up many times. The genes are TRBV5-1 and TRBJ2-2; TRBD1 might be the D (6 bases). Germline CDR1 reads SGHRS; CDR2 reads YFSETQ. This CDR3 has 14 amino acids. V was clipped by 5 bases and J by 0 bases, with 8 bases between them. The CDR3 is CASSGGTNTGELFF. DNA of the CDR3: TGCGCCAGCAGTGGGGGCACGAACACCGGGGAGCTGTTTTTT.

This clonotype was counted a few times. The genes are TRBV7-2 and TRBJ2-5, with a weak D call TRBD2 (6 bases). CDR3 size: 15 residues. CDR1 and CDR2 from the germline V gene are SGHTA and FQGNSA. With 3 bases removed from V and 1 base from J, the gap between germline ends came to 12 bases. The CDR3 is CASSFGGIRQETQYF. The DNA of the CDR3 is TGTGCCAGCAGCTTTGGAGGGATTCGCCAAGAGACCCAGTACTTC.

This clonotype has more than one count but fewer than ten. The genes are TRBV5-4 and TRBJ1-1; 8 bases fit TRBD1. V shed 1 base and J 5 bases; nucleotides not matched to a gene: 4. Germline values: CDR1 SGHNT, CDR2 YYREEE (reference sequence). The CDR3 loop spans 14 amino acids. CDR3 nucleotide sequence: TGTGCCAGCAGCTTGAGCGACAGGGGTACTGAAGCTTTCTTT. Translating gives CASSLSDRGTEAFF.

This clonotype was recorded at least ten times. The CDR3 here is CASSLLAGDAARLFF. The CDR3 nucleotides read TGCGCCAGCAGCTTACTAGCGGGAGATGCGGCGAGGTTGTTCTTC. This chain joins TRBV5-1 and TRBJ2-1; TRBD2 aligns across 11 bases. CDR1 and CDR2 from the germline V gene are SGHRS and YFSETQ. The ends lost 2 bases at V and 15 bases at J; junction bases unmatched: 13. The CDR3 has 15 amino acids. The variable domain in full, completed from reference TRBV5-1 and TRBJ2-1, reads KAGVTQTPRYLIKTRGQQVTLSCSPISGHRSVSWYQQTPGQGLQFLFEYFSETQRNKGNFPGRFSGRQFSNSRSEMNVSTLELGDSALYLCASSLLAGDAARLFFGPGTRLTVL.

The V call is TRBV12-3 or TRBV12-4, the J call TRBJ2-1, with TRBD2 matching over 9 bases. The CDR3 is 14 amino acids. Trimming removed 4 bases from V and 9 bases from J; junction bases left unmatched: 7. CDR3 sequence reads: CASSWRGGSSEQFF. The CDR3 DNA follows: TGTGCCAGCAGTTGGCGGGGGGGCAGCAGTGAGCAGTTCTTC.

This chain joins TRBV6-5 and TRBJ1-2; TRBD1 agrees at 8 bases. With V trimmed by 5 bases and J by 8 bases, 4 bases remained unmatched. The germline V gene has CDR1 MNHEY and CDR2 SVGAGI. CDR3 size: 12 residues. CDR3 sequence (DNA): TGTGCCAGCAGTGGCAGGGGGCGAGGCTACACCTTC. It codes for CASSGRGRGYTF.

This clonotype appeared many times. The chain employs TRBV9 and TRBJ2-1, with 8 positions matching TRBD2. In germline, CDR1 is SGDLS, CDR2 YYNGEE. V was clipped by 0 bases and J by 4 bases; unmatched bases: 6. The CDR3 is 16 amino acids. This CDR3 reads CASSVEGGRFYNEQFF. The CDR3 bases are TGTGCCAGCAGCGTAGAGGGCGGGAGGTTTTACAATGAGCAGTTCTTC.

This clonotype was counted a few times. The chain joins TRBV4-1 to TRBJ2-3; D is ambiguous. Germline CDR1 reads MGHRA; CDR2 reads YSYEKL. The V gene lost 2 bases and the J gene lost 3 bases, with 9 bases spanning the gap. CDR3 size: 14 residues. CDR3 sequence reads: CASSQPGITDTQYF. The CDR3 DNA follows: TGCGCCAGCAGCCAACCGGGTATTACAGATACGCAGTATTTT.

In its sample, this clonotype was seen many times. The chain has TRBV7-2 and TRBJ1-5, with D unresolved. The germline V gene has CDR1 SGHTA and CDR2 FQGNSA. Trimming cost V 6 bases and J 0 bases, with 12 bases left between them. This CDR3 comprises 15 residues. CDR3 DNA sequence: TGTGCCAGCAGGGAAGACCGTTATAGCAATCAGCCCCAGCATTTT. As protein: CASREDRYSNQPQHF.

This clonotype has ten or more counts. This sequence joins TRBV12-3 or TRBV12-4 and TRBJ2-3; 9 bases match TRBD2. This CDR3 region has 15 residues. J gave up 4 bases and V 3 bases, and 5 bases lay outside the gene matches. The CDR3: CASSFYSGGADTQYF. CDR3 sequence (DNA): TGTGCCAGCAGTTTTTATAGCGGGGGAGCAGATACGCAGTATTTT.

This clonotype turned up a few times. The genes are TRBV20-1 and TRBJ2-1, with 11 bases lining up with TRBD2. The junction had 7 bases not matched to a gene; V was cut back by 3 bases and J by 0 bases. CDR3 length: 17 residues. CDR1 is DFQATT, CDR2 SNEGSKA, per germline (reference sequence). For the CDR3, the DNA is TGCAGTGCTAGCGGGACTAGCGGCCTAATCTCCTACAATGAGCAGTTCTTC. Amino acid sequence: CSASGTSGLISYNEQFF.

Concerning this clonotype itself: This may be a read error, as it is one base from a much larger clone. V and J are TRBV20-1 and TRBJ2-7, with D tentatively TRBD1 or TRBD2 (5 bases each). The CDR3 has 15 residues. CDR1 and CDR2 from the germline V gene are DFQATT and SNEGSKA (reference sequence). V lost 4 bases and J lost 2, with 18 bases in between. CDR3 region: CSAMIPGRNPYEQYF. The CDR3 DNA reads as TGCAGTGCTATGATACCGGGACGGAATCCCTACGAGCAGTACTTC.

This clonotype was observed many times. This chain links TRBV7-9 with TRBJ2-5; D gene unclear. Germline CDR1 reads SEHNR; CDR2 reads FQNEAQ (reference sequence). This CDR3 spans 13 amino acids. Deletions cut 2 bases from V and 3 bases from J, with 7 bases between. This CDR3 reads CASSLSYKETQYF. CDR3 nucleotide sequence: TGTGCCAGCAGCTTATCCTATAAAGAGACCCAGTACTTC.

This clonotype was counted a few times. The CDR3, as DNA: TGCAGCGTTGTCGGGAAAGGGGGCGGTTACGAGCAGTACTTC. Its protein is CSVVGKGGGYEQYF. The rearrangement uses TRBV29-1 and TRBJ2-7; 7 bases line up with TRBD1. CDR1 SQVTM and CDR2 ANQGSEA come from the germline V gene. J was trimmed by 4 bases and V by 4 bases; bases with no gene match: 10. CDR3 length: 14 amino acids.

This clonotype was found a few times. V and J are TRBV7-9 and TRBJ1-1; D is undetermined. Looked up from germline, CDR1 is SEHNR and CDR2 is FQNEAQ (reference sequence). Trimming removed 2 bases at V and 0 bases at J, with 16 bases between. The CDR3 is 17 residues long. This CDR3 reads CASSLLQSTQLNTEAFF. In nucleotides, the CDR3 is TGTGCCAGCAGCTTATTGCAATCGACACAGCTGAACACTGAAGCTTTCTTT.

This clonotype was counted between two and nine times. This rearrangement joins TRBV12-3 or TRBV12-4 to TRBJ2-7; 7 nucleotides agree with TRBD2. V shed 2 bases and J 6 bases; nucleotides not matched to a gene: 10. CDR3 length equals 15 residues. CDR3 nucleotide sequence: TGTGCCAGCAGTTTAATCCAGCGGGAACTACGCGAGCAGTACTTC. This codes for CASSLIQRELREQYF.

This clonotype was found a few times. J is TRBJ2-2 and V is TRBV28; 10 bases map to TRBD2. Germline CDR1 reads MDHEN; CDR2 reads SYDVKM. The CDR3 is made up of 15 amino acids. Trimming took 4 bases from V and 4 from J; bases not matched to a gene: 3. The CDR3 DNA sequence: TGTGCCAGCAGTTCTAGCGGGAGTGGCACCGGGGAGCTGTTTTTT. Its protein product is CASSSSGSGTGELFF.

This clonotype was counted many times. The chain joins TRBV6-5 to TRBJ1-1; D might be TRBD1 (6 bases). The CDR3 totals 13 residues. Germline V CDR1 and CDR2: MNHEY, SVGAGI. V shed 7 bases and J shed 7 bases, with 16 bases lying between them. The CDR3, as DNA: TGTGCCAGCAACCCCCCAGGGGCGGGTGAAGCTTTCTTT. Amino acids: CASNPPGAGEAFF.

The table lists this clonotype with many counts. The V gene is TRBV5-6, the J gene TRBJ2-3; 7 bases align to TRBD2. Germline CDR1 is SGHDT and CDR2 is YYEEEE. The CDR3 is 15 amino acids. With V trimmed by 6 bases and J by 2 bases, 9 bases remained unmatched. The CDR3 coding sequence is TGTGCCAGCATCTTTCTGGCGGGAGACACAGATACGCAGTATTTT. Translated, it gives CASIFLAGDTDTQYF.

This clonotype has a count of ten or more. The chain uses TRBV18 and TRBJ2-7, with unresolved D. The CDR3 covers 14 residues. V dropped 4 bases and J dropped 2 bases, with 12 bases sitting between them. Germline loops: CDR1 KGHSH, CDR2 LQKENI. The CDR3 loop is CASSREDTTYEQYF. DNA of the CDR3: TGTGCCAGCTCACGGGAAGACACTACCTACGAGCAGTACTTC.

This clonotype was observed at least ten times. V is TRBV7-2 and J is TRBJ2-3; D perhaps matches TRBD2 (5 bases). The CDR3 consists of 18 residues. The germline CDR1 and CDR2 sequences are SGHTA and FQGNSA. V was cut by 2 bases and J by 0 bases, with 18 bases left in between. CDR3 sequence reads: CASSLTGYLRTSTDTQYF. The CDR3 coding sequence is TGTGCCAGCAGCTTAACGGGGTATTTGAGGACTAGCACAGATACGCAGTATTTT. The entire variable domain, with the rest obtained from reference TRBV7-2 and TRBJ2-3, is as follows: GAGVSQSPSNKVTEKGKDVELRCDPISGHTALYWYRQSLGQGLEFLIYFQGNSAPDKSGLPSDRFSAERTGGSVSTLTIQRTQQEDSAVYLCASSLTGYLRTSTDTQYFGPGTRLTVL.

This clonotype was found a few times. The chain recombines TRBV19 with TRBJ1-1; D call uncertain. Germline CDR1 LNHDA, CDR2 SQIVND (reference sequence). Trimming cost V 7 bases and J 0 bases, with 9 bases left between them. This CDR3 is 13 amino acids long. The CDR3 protein is CASTSPVNTEAFF. In DNA form, the CDR3 reads TGTGCCAGTACCTCACCCGTGAACACTGAAGCTTTCTTT. Filled out from reference TRBV19 and TRBJ1-1, the complete variable domain reads DGGITQSPKYLFRKEGQNVTLSCEQNLNHDAMYWYRQDPGQGLRLIYYSQIVNDFQKGDIAEGYSVSREKKESFPLTVTSAQKNPTAFYLCASTSPVNTEAFFGQGTRLTVV.

Many counts were recorded for this clonotype. This sequence joins TRBV7-9 and TRBJ2-2; D remains unclear. The germline CDR1 and CDR2 sequences are SEHNR and FQNEAQ (reference sequence). CDR3 length: 16 amino acids. Trimming took off 1 base at V and 6 bases at J, with 15 bases between the two ends. The CDR3 DNA follows: TGTGCCAGCAGCTTAGGAGGTATAGAATCGGCCGGGGAGCTGTTTTTT. Translated, it gives CASSLGGIESAGELFF.